This TCR beta chain was profiled in a study of PD-1 blockade in mismatch repair-deficient tumors. Study-level information: Patients had 12 mismatch repair-deficient cancer types, all previously treated and progressing.

Germline CDR1 is SGDLS and CDR2 is YYNGEE. The CDR3 contains 18 residues. Trimming at V came to 3 bases and at J to 4 bases, leaving 12 bases not matched to a gene. Clones were sequenced by immunoSEQ multiplex PCR, and TCRdb holds only the in-frame ones, with some missing. In the table there are some 19,000 clones, 82% of which are singletons. Mismatch repair deficiency was confirmed in all patients, by PCR or immunohistochemistry. This chain connects TRBV9 to TRBJ2-3; 12 nucleotides line up with TRBD2. The sequence was obtained from an adult with mismatch repair-deficient cancer. Material: PBMCs, obtained 52 weeks after starting pembrolizumab. The CDR3 sequence is CASSARGGLAGFPDTQYF. The CDR3 DNA sequence: TGTGCCAGCAGCGCCCGGGGAGGACTAGCGGGATTCCCAGATACGCAGTATTTT.